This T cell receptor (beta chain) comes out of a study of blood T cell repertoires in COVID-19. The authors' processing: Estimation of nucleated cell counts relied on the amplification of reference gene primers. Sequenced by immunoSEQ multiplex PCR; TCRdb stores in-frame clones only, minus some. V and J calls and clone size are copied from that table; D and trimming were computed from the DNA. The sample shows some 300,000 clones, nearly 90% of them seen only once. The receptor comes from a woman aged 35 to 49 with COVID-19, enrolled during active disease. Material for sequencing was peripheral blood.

For the CDR3, the DNA is TGCGCCAGCAGCCGACAGGGTTGGAACACTGAAGCTTTCTTT. Its protein product is CASSRQGWNTEAFF. The V and J genes are TRBV5-1 and TRBJ1-1; TRBD1 matches at 7 bases. After removal of 4 bases from V and 1 base from J, the junction contained 4 bases not matched to a gene. Germline V lookup: CDR1 SGHRS, CDR2 YFSETQ. This CDR3 region has 14 residues.